This T cell receptor beta chain appears in the sequencing data of a study of CD8 T cells in Susac syndrome. Sequencing of TCR beta, carried out with a high-throughput approach, was applied to CD8+ and CD4+ T cells from the blood. Each multiple sclerosis control was a treatment-naive patient with relapsing-remitting disease that was either stable or active. In contrast to the negatively isolated CD8+ and CD4+ T cells, TEMRA cells were FACS-enriched. When the RNA was reverse transcribed, random hexamers were used with an input of about 0.45 to 1 ug. TCRdb ran MiXCR on the immunoSEQ multiplex PCR reads and lists one entry per CDR3 protein. The repertoire includes a few hundred thousand distinct CDR3 sequences, 95% of them detected once, and 0.095% sits in the top ten. CDR1 LGHDT and CDR2 YNNKEL come from the germline V gene (reference sequence). The CDR3 covers 18 residues. The ends lost 2 bases at V and 7 bases at J; junction bases unmatched: 17.

The chain combines TRBV3-1 with TRBJ2-7; 10 positions agree with TRBD2. This sequence originates from a human donor with multiple sclerosis. The sample taken for sequencing was CD4+ T cells from PBMCs. This CDR3 is CASSQYPLAGASSGEQYF. In DNA, the CDR3 is TGTGCCAGCAGCCAATATCCTCTAGCGGGAGCCTCCAGCGGTGAGCAGTACTTC.